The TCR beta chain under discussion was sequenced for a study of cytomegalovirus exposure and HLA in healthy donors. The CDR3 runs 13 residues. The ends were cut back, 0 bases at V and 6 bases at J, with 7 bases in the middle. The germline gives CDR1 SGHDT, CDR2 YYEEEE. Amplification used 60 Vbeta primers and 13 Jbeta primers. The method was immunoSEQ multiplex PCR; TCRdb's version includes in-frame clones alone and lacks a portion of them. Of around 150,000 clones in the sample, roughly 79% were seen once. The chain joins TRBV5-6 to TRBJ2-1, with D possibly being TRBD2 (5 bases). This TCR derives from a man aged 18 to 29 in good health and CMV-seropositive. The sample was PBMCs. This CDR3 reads CASSLGSGNEQFF. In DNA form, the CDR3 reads TGTGCCAGCAGCTTGGGGAGCGGCAATGAGCAGTTCTTC.